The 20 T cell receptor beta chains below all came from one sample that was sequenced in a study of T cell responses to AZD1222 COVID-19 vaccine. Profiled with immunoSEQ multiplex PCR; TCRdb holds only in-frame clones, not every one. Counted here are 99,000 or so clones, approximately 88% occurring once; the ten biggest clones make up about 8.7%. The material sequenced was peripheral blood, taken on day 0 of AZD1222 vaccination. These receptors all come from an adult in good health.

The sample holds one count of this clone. DNA for the CDR3: TGTGCCAGCAGCATCCGGACTAGCGGGGGCCTTCAAGAGACCCAGTACTTC. Its protein product is CASSIRTSGGLQETQYF. The chain links TRBV4-2 to TRBJ2-5; the match to TRBD2 covers 13 bases. V was pared by 5 bases and J by 2 bases, with 8 bases of the junction left unmatched. The CDR3 length is 17 residues. Germline V gene sequence: CDR1 LGHNA, CDR2 YNFKEQ.

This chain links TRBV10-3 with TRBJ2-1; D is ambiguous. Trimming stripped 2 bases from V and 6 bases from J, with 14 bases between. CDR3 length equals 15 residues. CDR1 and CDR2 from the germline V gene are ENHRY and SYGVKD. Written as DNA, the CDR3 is TGTGCCATCAGTGAGGCGCAGACTGTTCTCAATGAGCAGTTCTTC. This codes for CAISEAQTVLNEQFF.

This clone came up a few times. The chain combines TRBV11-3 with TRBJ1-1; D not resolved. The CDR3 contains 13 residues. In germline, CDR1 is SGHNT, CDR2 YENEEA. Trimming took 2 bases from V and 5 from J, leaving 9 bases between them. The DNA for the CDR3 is TGTGCCAGCAGCTTACGTGAGAGAACTGAAGCTTTCTTT. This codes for CASSLRERTEAFF.

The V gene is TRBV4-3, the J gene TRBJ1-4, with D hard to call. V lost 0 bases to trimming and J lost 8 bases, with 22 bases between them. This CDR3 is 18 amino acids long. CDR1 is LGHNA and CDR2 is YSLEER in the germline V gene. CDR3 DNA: TGCGCCAGCAGCCAAGATCGGGTGGGTCCTGGTAGGCCCGAAAAACTGTTTTTT. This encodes CASSQDRVGPGRPEKLFF.

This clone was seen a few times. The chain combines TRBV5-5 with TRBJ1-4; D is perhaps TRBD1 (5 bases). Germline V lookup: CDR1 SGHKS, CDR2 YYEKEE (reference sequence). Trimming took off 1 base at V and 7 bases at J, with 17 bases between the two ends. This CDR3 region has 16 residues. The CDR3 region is CASSLSGIRAGEKLFF. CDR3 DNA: TGTGCCAGCAGCTTGAGTGGTATCAGGGCCGGTGAAAAACTGTTTTTT.

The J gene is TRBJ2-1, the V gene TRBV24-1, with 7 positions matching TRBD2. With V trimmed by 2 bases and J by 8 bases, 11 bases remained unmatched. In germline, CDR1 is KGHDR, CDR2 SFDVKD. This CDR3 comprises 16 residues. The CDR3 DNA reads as TGTGCCACCAGTGATTGGGGGGGAGTAAGGAGTGATGAGCAGTTCTTC. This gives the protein CATSDWGGVRSDEQFF.

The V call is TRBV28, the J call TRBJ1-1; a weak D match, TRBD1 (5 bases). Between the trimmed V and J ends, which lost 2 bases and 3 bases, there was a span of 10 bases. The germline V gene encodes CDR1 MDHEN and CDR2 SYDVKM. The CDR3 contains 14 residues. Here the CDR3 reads CASSLGGEDTEAFF. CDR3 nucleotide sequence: TGTGCCAGCAGTTTAGGAGGGGAGGACACTGAAGCTTTCTTT.

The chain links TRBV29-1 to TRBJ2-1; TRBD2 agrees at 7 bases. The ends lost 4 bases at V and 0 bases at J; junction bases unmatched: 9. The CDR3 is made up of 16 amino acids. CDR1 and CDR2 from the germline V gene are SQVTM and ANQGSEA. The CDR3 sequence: CSVVASGGGSYNEQFF. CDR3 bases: TGCAGCGTTGTGGCTAGCGGAGGAGGCTCCTACAATGAGCAGTTCTTC.

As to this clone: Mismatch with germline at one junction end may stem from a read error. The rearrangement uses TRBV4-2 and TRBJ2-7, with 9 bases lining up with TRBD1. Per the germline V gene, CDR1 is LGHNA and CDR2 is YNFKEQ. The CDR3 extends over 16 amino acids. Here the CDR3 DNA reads TGTGCCAGCAGCCCAAGTACGGACAGGGGTTCCTCCGAGCAGTACTTC. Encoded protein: CASSPSTDRGSSEQYF.

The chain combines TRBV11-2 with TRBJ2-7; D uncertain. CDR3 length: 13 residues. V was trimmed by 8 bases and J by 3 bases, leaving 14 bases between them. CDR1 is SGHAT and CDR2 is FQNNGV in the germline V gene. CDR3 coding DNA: TGTGCCAGCCGCGTGACTGGAAACTACGAGCAGTACTTC. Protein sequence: CASRVTGNYEQYF. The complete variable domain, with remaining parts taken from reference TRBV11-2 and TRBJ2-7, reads EAGVAQSPRYKIIEKRQSVAFWCNPISGHATLYWYQQILGQGPKLLIQFQNNGVVDDSQLPKDRFSAERLKGVDSTLKIQPAKLEDSAVYLCASRVTGNYEQYFGPGTRLTVT.

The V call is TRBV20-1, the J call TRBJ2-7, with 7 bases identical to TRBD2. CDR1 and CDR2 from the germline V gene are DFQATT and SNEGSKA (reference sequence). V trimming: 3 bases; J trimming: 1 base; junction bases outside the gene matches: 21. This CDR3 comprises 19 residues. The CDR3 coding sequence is TGCAGTGCTAGTGGGTCTCGGCTCGGGGGGACCGACTTTTCCTACGAGCAGTACTTC. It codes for CSASGSRLGGTDFSYEQYF.

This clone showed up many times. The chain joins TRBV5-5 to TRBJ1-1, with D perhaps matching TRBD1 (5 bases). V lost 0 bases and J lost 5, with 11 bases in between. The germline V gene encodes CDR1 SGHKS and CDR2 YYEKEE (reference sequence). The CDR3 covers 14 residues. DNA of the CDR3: TGTGCCAGCAGCTTGGGCGGGACCCCTACTGAAGCTTTCTTT. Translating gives CASSLGGTPTEAFF.

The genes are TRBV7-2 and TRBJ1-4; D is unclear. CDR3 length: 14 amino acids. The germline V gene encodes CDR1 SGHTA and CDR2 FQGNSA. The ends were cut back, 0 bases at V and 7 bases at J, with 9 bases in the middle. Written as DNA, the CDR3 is TGTGCCAGCAGCTTAGCGCTAAGGTTTGAAAAACTGTTTTTT. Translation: CASSLALRFEKLFF.

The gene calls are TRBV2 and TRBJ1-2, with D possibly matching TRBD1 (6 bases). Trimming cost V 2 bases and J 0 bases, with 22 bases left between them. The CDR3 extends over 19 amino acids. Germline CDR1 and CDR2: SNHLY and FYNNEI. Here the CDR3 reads CASSEWWGRTAGPNYGYTF. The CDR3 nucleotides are TGTGCCAGCAGTGAATGGTGGGGGCGCACCGCGGGTCCTAACTATGGCTACACCTTC.

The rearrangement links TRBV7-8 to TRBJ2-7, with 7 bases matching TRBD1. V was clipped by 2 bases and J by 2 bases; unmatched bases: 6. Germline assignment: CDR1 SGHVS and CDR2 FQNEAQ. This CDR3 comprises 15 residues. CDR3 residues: CASSLTVTGTYEQYF. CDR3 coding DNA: TGTGCCAGCAGCTTAACGGTGACAGGGACCTACGAGCAGTACTTC. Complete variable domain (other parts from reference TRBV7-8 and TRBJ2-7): GAGVSQSPRYKVAKRGQDVALRCDPISGHVSLFWYQQALGQGPEFLTYFQNEAQLDKSGLPSDRFFAERPEGSVSTLKIQRTQQEDSAVYLCASSLTVTGTYEQYFGPGTRLTVT.

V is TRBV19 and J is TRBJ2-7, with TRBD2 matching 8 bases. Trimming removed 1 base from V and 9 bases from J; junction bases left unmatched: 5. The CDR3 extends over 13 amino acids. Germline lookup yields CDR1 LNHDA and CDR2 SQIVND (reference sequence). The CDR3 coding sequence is TGTGCCAGTAGTATAGGAGCGGGAGTGGGGCAGTACTTC. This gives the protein CASSIGAGVGQYF.

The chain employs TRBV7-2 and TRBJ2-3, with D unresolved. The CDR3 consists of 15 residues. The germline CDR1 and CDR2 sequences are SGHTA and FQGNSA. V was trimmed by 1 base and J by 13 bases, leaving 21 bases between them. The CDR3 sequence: CASSLGIGTNTIEYF. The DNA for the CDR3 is TGTGCCAGCAGCTTAGGTATCGGCACTAATACGATTGAGTATTTT.

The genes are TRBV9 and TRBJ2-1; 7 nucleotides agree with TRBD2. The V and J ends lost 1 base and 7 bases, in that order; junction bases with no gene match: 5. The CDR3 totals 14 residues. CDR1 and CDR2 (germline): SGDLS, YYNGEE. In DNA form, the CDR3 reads TGTGCCAGCAGCGTAAAGGGAGGGAGAAATGAGCAGTTCTTC. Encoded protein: CASSVKGGRNEQFF.

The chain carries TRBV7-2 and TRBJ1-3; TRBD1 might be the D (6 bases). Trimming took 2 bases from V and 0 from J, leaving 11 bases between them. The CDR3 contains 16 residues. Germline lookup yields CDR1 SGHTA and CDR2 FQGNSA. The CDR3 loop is CASSLTQGGSGNTIYF. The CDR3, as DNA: TGTGCCAGCAGCTTAACACAGGGAGGCTCTGGAAACACCATATATTTT.

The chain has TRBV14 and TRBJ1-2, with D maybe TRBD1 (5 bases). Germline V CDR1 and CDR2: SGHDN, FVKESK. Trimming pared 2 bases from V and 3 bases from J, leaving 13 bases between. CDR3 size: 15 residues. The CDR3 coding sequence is TGTGCCAGCAGCCAACAACGGGACCGCGACTATGGCTACACCTTC. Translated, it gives CASSQQRDRDYGYTF.